This TCR beta chain originates from a study of CD8 T cells in ankylosing spondylitis. Broader study findings: Some motif variants had been reported before (in reactive arthritis synovial fluid and blood).

In its sample, this clonotype was seen many times. What it recognizes is unknown. Trimming at V came to 0 bases and at J to 5 bases, leaving 19 bases not matched to a gene. Germline V gives CDR1 SGDLS, CDR2 YYNGEE. The CDR3 loop spans 20 amino acids. Researchers built TCR beta libraries using quantitative 5'-RACE with molecular barcodes. TCRdb itself ran the 5' RACE reads through MiXCR, one entry per CDR3 protein. This table holds roughly 7,000 distinct CDR3 sequences, approximately 3% found once. V gene TRBV9 combines with J gene TRBJ2-3, with 9 bases lining up with TRBD1. This clonotype was obtained from a female donor with ankylosing spondylitis or in good health (not recorded which). The sample comprised blood, either unsorted or a sorted T cell fraction (not recorded which). In nucleotides, the CDR3 is TGTGCCAGCAGCGTAGCTGCGGGACAGGGAGGAGGGACTCCAGAAGATACGCAGTATTTT. The encoded protein is CASSVAAGQGGGTPEDTQYF.